The 6 T cell receptor beta chains given below trace back to one sample, sequenced in a study of cytomegalovirus exposure and HLA in healthy donors. Primers: 60 Vbeta forward and 13 Jbeta reverse. Data came from immunoSEQ multiplex PCR; TCRdb stores just in-frame clones and leaves some out. This sample has some 170,000 clones, with nearly 80% found just once. The specimen sequenced was PBMCs. These receptors originate from a man in his forties or fifties in good health and CMV-seropositive.

The gene calls are TRBV11-2 and TRBJ2-2; D is possibly TRBD2 (6 bases). Germline V gives CDR1 SGHAT, CDR2 FQNNGV. V lost 5 bases, J lost 4 bases, and 14 bases lay in between. The CDR3 covers 15 residues. The CDR3 DNA reads TGTGCCAGCAGCCCAAGCGGGCGCGGCACCGGGGAGCTGTTTTTT. It yields the protein CASSPSGRGTGELFF.

Note on this clone: Other DNA sequences in the same sample also yield this CDR3. The chain is built from TRBV5-1 and TRBJ2-5, with 10 bases fitting TRBD1. The junction had 2 bases not matched to a gene; V was cut back by 0 bases and J by 3 bases. This CDR3 has 15 residues. CDR1 and CDR2 from the germline V gene are SGHRS and YFSETQ. The CDR3 protein is CASSLAGTGEETQYF. The CDR3 DNA is TGCGCCAGCAGCTTGGCCGGGACAGGGGAAGAGACCCAGTACTTC.

The genes are TRBV5-4 and TRBJ2-5; 8 nucleotides agree with TRBD2. In germline, CDR1 is SGHNT, CDR2 YYREEE (reference sequence). The CDR3 loop spans 17 amino acids. The V segment lost 1 base and the J segment 4 bases; nucleotides outside the gene matches: 12. The CDR3 is CASSLRVVSGSGETQYF. Here the CDR3 DNA reads TGTGCCAGCAGCTTGAGAGTAGTCAGCGGGAGTGGAGAGACCCAGTACTTC.

This chain joins TRBV6-1 and TRBJ2-3; 11 bases match TRBD2. Germline CDR1 reads MNHNS; CDR2 reads SASEGT. With V trimmed by 6 bases and J by 2 bases, 4 bases remained unmatched. CDR3 length: 15 amino acids. The CDR3 nucleotides are TGTGCCAGCAGCAGACTAGCGGGGAACACAGATACGCAGTATTTT. Encoded protein: CASSRLAGNTDTQYF.

The chain couples TRBV5-1 to TRBJ2-5; no reliable D call. The V gene's germline CDR1 is SGHRS and CDR2 YFSETQ. Trimming left V 0 bases short and J 0 bases short, with 6 bases between. The CDR3 has 14 amino acids. The DNA of the CDR3 is TGCGCCAGCAGCTTGGTGTCGTACCAAGAGACCCAGTACTTC. It yields the protein CASSLVSYQETQYF. Using reference TRBV5-1 and TRBJ2-5 for the parts outside the CDR3, the full variable domain is KAGVTQTPRYLIKTRGQQVTLSCSPISGHRSVSWYQQTPGQGLQFLFEYFSETQRNKGNFPGRFSGRQFSNSRSEMNVSTLELGDSALYLCASSLVSYQETQYFGPGTRLLVL.

Only one count was recorded for this clone. This chain links TRBV29-1 with TRBJ1-1; D might be TRBD1 (6 bases). CDR3 length equals 15 residues. With 0 bases removed from V and 10 bases from J, the gap between germline ends came to 21 bases. Germline V gene lookup returns CDR1 SQVTM and CDR2 ANQGSEA. The CDR3 protein is CSVEDPKGVSGGAFF. In DNA, the CDR3 is TGCAGCGTTGAAGACCCCAAGGGGGTGTCGGGGGGAGCTTTCTTT.